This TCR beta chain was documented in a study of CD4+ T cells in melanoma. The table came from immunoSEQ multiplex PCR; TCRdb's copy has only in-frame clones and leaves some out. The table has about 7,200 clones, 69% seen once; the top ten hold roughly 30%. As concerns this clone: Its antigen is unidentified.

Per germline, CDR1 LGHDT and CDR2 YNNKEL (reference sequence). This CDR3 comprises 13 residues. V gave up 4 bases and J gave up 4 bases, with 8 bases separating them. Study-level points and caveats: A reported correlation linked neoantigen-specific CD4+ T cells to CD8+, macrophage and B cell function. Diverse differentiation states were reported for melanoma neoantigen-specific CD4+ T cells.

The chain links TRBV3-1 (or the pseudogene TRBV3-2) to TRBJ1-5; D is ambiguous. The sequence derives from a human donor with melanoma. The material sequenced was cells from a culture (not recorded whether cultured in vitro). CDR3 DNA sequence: TGTGCCAGCAGCCGTGGAGGTAATCAGCCCCAGCATTTT. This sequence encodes CASSRGGNQPQHF.